The clone carrying this T cell receptor beta chain has just a few counts. No antigen is known for it. In germline, CDR1 is SEHNR, CDR2 FQNEAQ (reference sequence). J gave up 4 bases and V 4 bases, and 3 bases lay outside the gene matches. The CDR3 consists of 14 residues. The sample belongs to a study of T-cell memory formation after mild COVID-19. Broader study findings: The study found balanced CD4/CD8 in clones contracting day 15 to 85 and a CD4+ lean in later expanders. Second-wave clones peaking on day 37 lacked confirmed SARS-CoV-2 specificity. Those CD4+ clones that contracted were mainly in CM and EM (CD8+ ones in EMRA).

TCRdb re-analysed the 5' RACE reads in MiXCR, keeping a single row per CDR3 protein. The top ten clones hold 9.5% to 15% of a sample with 470,000 or so distinct CDR3 sequences, more than 20% of them seen once. The clonotype was recovered from an adult woman who had mild COVID-19 (a few samples of this study predate the infection). Cell type and time point are not known. The sequenced sample consisted of PBMCs or a T cell subset sorted from them (not recorded which). The chain has TRBV7-9 and TRBJ2-5, with 10 bases fitting TRBD1. The CDR3 here is CASSSWTGGETQYF. The CDR3 DNA sequence: TGTGCCAGCAGCTCCTGGACAGGGGGAGAGACCCAGTACTTC.